This T cell receptor (beta chain) was recorded in a study of OX40 agonist ivuxolimab in advanced cancers. Background on the study: Dose-escalation subjects each had hepatocellular carcinoma, melanoma, renal cell or head and neck cancer.

This CDR3 is 17 amino acids long. Germline V gives CDR1 LGHNA, CDR2 YNFKEQ. V was trimmed by 0 bases and J by 7 bases, leaving 19 bases between them. The table came from immunoSEQ multiplex PCR; TCRdb's copy has only in-frame clones and leaves some out. Of roughly 80,000 clones listed, approximately 87% are singletons. The chain carries TRBV4-2 and TRBJ1-5; D gene ambiguous. The source was CD4+ or CD8+ T cells sorted from blood, collected in a trial of the OX40 agonist ivuxolimab. This TCR came from an adult with an advanced solid tumor such as melanoma, head and neck, liver or kidney cancer. CDR3 region: CASSQDWSYREIQPQHF. CDR3 coding DNA: TGTGCCAGCAGCCAAGATTGGAGTTACAGAGAAATCCAGCCCCAGCATTTT.